What follows is one T cell receptor beta chain and its context. V lost 0 bases and J lost 1, with 16 bases in between. Germline assignment: CDR1 GTSNPN and CDR2 SVGIG (reference sequence). The CDR3 totals 17 residues. RNA was extracted with the RNeasy kit, and a quantity of about 0.45 to 1 ug was reverse transcribed using random hexamers. Across 54 Vbeta and 13 Jbeta, immunoSEQ multiplex PCR amplified TCR beta CDR3. TCRdb reprocessed the immunoSEQ multiplex PCR reads with MiXCR, giving one entry per CDR3 protein. The data hold fewer than 200,000 distinct CDR3 sequences, with roughly nine tenths observed a single time. The sample belongs to a study of CD8 T cells in Susac syndrome. Study as a whole: Each patient with Susac syndrome, at the time of blood draw, was therapy-naive, on corticosteroids, or on intravenous immunoglobulin alone.

Sequencing targeted TCR beta in blood CD8+ and CD4+ T cells. The TCR was taken from a human donor with Susac syndrome. The chain joins TRBV30 to TRBJ2-1; D might be TRBD2 (5 bases). The sample comprised CD4+ T cells from PBMCs. The CDR3 DNA reads as TGTGCCTGGAGTGTACAGACTACCCGAAAATCCTACAATGAGCAGTTCTTC. This sequence encodes CAWSVQTTRKSYNEQFF.